A single sample is the source of the 17 T cell receptor beta chains below, sequenced in a study of T cell responses to AZD1222 COVID-19 vaccine. Sequenced by immunoSEQ multiplex PCR; TCRdb stores in-frame clones only, minus some. The sample has 90,000 to 120,000 clones, over 90% seen once. The specimen comprised peripheral blood, sampled on day 0 of AZD1222 vaccination. The receptors come from an adult in good health.

The chain recombines TRBV6-2 or TRBV6-3 with TRBJ1-3; D remains ambiguous. The V end was cut by 6 bases, the J end by 1 base, with 19 bases between. The CDR3 runs 17 residues. Germline values: CDR1 MNHEY, CDR2 SVGEGT. The CDR3 region is CASSPMKGKGSGNTIYF. In DNA form, the CDR3 reads TGTGCCAGCAGCCCTATGAAGGGAAAGGGATCTGGAAACACCATATATTTT.

The chain joins TRBV29-1 to TRBJ1-1, with D maybe TRBD1 (6 bases). Trimming stripped 7 bases from V and 2 bases from J, with 11 bases between. CDR1 and CDR2 from the germline V gene are SQVTM and ANQGSEA. The CDR3 totals 12 residues. CDR3 nucleotides: TGCAGCGGGCGGACAGCTAACACTGAAGCTTTCTTT. Encoded protein: CSGRTANTEAFF.

This clone was seen only once. J is TRBJ2-1 and V is TRBV29-1; TRBD1 is a possible D gene (6 bases). CDR1 is SQVTM and CDR2 is ANQGSEA in the germline V gene. The CDR3 extends over 16 amino acids. Trimming pared 6 bases from V and 1 base from J, leaving 19 bases between. The CDR3 reads CSVGPFPDSSYNEQFF. CDR3 bases: TGCAGCGTGGGTCCATTCCCGGACAGTTCCTACAATGAGCAGTTCTTC.

The chain uses TRBV2 and TRBJ2-1; D uncertain. CDR1 is SNHLY and CDR2 is FYNNEI in the germline V gene. This CDR3 has 12 residues. The V end was cut by 7 bases, the J end by 10 bases, with 14 bases between. CDR3 coding DNA: TGTGCCAGCAAATCTATTGACCGCGAGCAGTTCTTC. Translated, it gives CASKSIDREQFF.

This clone was picked up one time. The chain links TRBV6-4 to TRBJ2-7; tentative D call: TRBD1 (6 bases). The germline V and J ends were trimmed by 7 bases and 3 bases, with 16 bases remaining between them. The CDR3 extends over 14 amino acids. Germline CDR1 is MRHNA and CDR2 is SNTAGT. This CDR3 reads CASITIGTHYEQYF. In DNA form, the CDR3 reads TGTGCCAGCATCACTATCGGGACACACTACGAGCAGTACTTC.

The chain is built from TRBV4-3 and TRBJ2-5; TRBD2 aligns across 7 bases. CDR1 and CDR2 (germline): LGHNA, YSLEER. The CDR3 spans 13 residues. The V gene end was trimmed by 3 bases and the J gene end by 4 bases; junction bases not matched to a gene: 2. As DNA, the CDR3 is TGCGCCAGCAGCCACGCGGGAGTAGAGACCCAGTACTTC. Translating gives CASSHAGVETQYF.

This rearrangement joins TRBV4-1 to TRBJ2-2, with TRBD2 matching 10 bases. With V trimmed by 4 bases and J by 1 base, 6 bases remained unmatched. The CDR3 has 17 residues. Germline lookup yields CDR1 MGHRA and CDR2 YSYEKL. The DNA for the CDR3 is TGCGCCAGCAGCCCGAGCGGGAGGGCCAAGAACACCGGGGAGCTGTTTTTT. This encodes CASSPSGRAKNTGELFF.

The rearrangement links TRBV5-1 to TRBJ1-1; 10 nucleotides match TRBD1. Per germline, CDR1 SGHRS and CDR2 YFSETQ. The CDR3 sequence is 15 residues long. V shed 4 bases and J 1 base; nucleotides not matched to a gene: 4. The CDR3 DNA sequence: TGCGCCAGCAGCGGATGGGACAGGGGGAACACTGAAGCTTTCTTT. It codes for CASSGWDRGNTEAFF.

The gene calls are TRBV5-1 and TRBJ1-2; D is unresolved. Germline V gives CDR1 SGHRS, CDR2 YFSETQ. This CDR3 has 13 residues. V lost 0 bases and J 8 bases, leaving 11 bases between the germline ends. The chain's CDR3 is CASSLGGERGYTF. CDR3 nucleotides: TGCGCCAGCAGCTTGGGCGGGGAGAGGGGCTACACCTTC. The variable domain in full, with the rest retrieved from reference TRBV5-1 and TRBJ1-2, is KAGVTQTPRYLIKTRGQQVTLSCSPISGHRSVSWYQQTPGQGLQFLFEYFSETQRNKGNFPGRFSGRQFSNSRSEMNVSTLELGDSALYLCASSLGGERGYTFGSGTRLTVV.

J is TRBJ1-4 and V is TRBV7-9; no clear D gene. The CDR3 spans 14 residues. Per the germline V gene, CDR1 is SEHNR and CDR2 is FQNEAQ (reference sequence). The ends were cut back, 2 bases at V and 8 bases at J, with 12 bases in the middle. The CDR3 region is CASSLPVGAEKLFF. The CDR3 DNA follows: TGTGCCAGCAGCTTACCAGTAGGAGCGGAAAAACTGTTTTTT. Complete variable domain (other parts from reference TRBV7-9 and TRBJ1-4): DTGVSQNPRHKITKRGQNVTFRCDPISEHNRLYWYRQTLGQGPEFLTYFQNEAQLEKSRLLSDRFSAERPKGSFSTLEIQRTEQGDSAMYLCASSLPVGAEKLFFGSGTQLSVL.

The chain employs TRBV10-3 and TRBJ2-6; D gene uncertain. CDR1 ENHRY and CDR2 SYGVKD come from the germline V gene. Between the trimmed V and J ends, which lost 3 bases and 2 bases, there was a span of 8 bases. The CDR3 has 15 residues. The CDR3 sequence is CAISDGRAGANVLTF. Written as DNA, the CDR3 is TGTGCCATCAGTGACGGCCGGGCTGGGGCCAACGTCCTGACTTTC.

The V and J genes are TRBV6-2 or TRBV6-3 and TRBJ2-7; 10 bases are shared with TRBD2. There are 15 residues in the CDR3. V was clipped by 5 bases and J by 0 bases; unmatched bases: 4. Germline V gene sequence: CDR1 MNHEY, CDR2 SVGEGT. The CDR3 bases are TGTGCCAGCAGTAAAGGACTAGCGGCCTCCTACGAGCAGTACTTC. It translates to CASSKGLAASYEQYF.

The DNA for the CDR3 is TGTGCCAGCAGCTTAGAGGGGACTAGCGGGAGCAATGAGCAGTTCTTC. This translates into CASSLEGTSGSNEQFF. The V and J genes are TRBV7-9 and TRBJ2-1; 14 bases agree with TRBD2. The CDR3 runs to 16 residues. In germline, CDR1 is SEHNR, CDR2 FQNEAQ (reference sequence). V trimming: 1 base; J trimming: 6 bases; junction bases outside the gene matches: 2.

This clone was found a few times. The chain has TRBV28 and TRBJ1-3, with unresolved D. Trimming removed 10 bases from V and 1 base from J, with 14 bases in between. This CDR3 spans 14 amino acids. Looked up from germline, CDR1 is MDHEN and CDR2 is SYDVKM. The CDR3 loop is CATHAGASGNTIYF. CDR3 DNA sequence: TGTGCCACTCACGCCGGCGCGTCTGGAAACACCATATATTTT.

The chain carries TRBV19 and TRBJ2-7, with 10 nucleotides matching TRBD2. This CDR3 is built from 16 residues. Losses at the gene ends were 1 base for V and 3 bases for J; bases not matched to a gene: 6. Germline CDR1 is LNHDA and CDR2 is SQIVND (reference sequence). The CDR3 here is CASSIGLAGEFYEQYF. In nucleotides, the CDR3 is TGTGCCAGTAGTATAGGACTAGCGGGCGAGTTCTACGAGCAGTACTTC.

The rearrangement links TRBV30 to TRBJ1-2; the D gene is possibly TRBD1 (5 bases). CDR3 length equals 11 residues. Trimming removed 5 bases from V and 4 bases from J, with 8 bases in between. CDR1 GTSNPN and CDR2 SVGIG come from the germline V gene (reference sequence). CDR3 region: CAWRQSYGYTF. DNA for the CDR3: TGTGCCTGGCGACAGAGCTATGGCTACACCTTC.

The chain employs TRBV6-1 and TRBJ1-1; D remains unclear. There are 13 residues in the CDR3. Per the germline V gene, CDR1 is MNHNS and CDR2 is SASEGT. V was pared by 1 base and J by 1 base, with 4 bases between. CDR3 amino acids: CASSEEGNTEAFF. CDR3 bases: TGTGCCAGCAGTGAAGAGGGGAACACTGAAGCTTTCTTT.